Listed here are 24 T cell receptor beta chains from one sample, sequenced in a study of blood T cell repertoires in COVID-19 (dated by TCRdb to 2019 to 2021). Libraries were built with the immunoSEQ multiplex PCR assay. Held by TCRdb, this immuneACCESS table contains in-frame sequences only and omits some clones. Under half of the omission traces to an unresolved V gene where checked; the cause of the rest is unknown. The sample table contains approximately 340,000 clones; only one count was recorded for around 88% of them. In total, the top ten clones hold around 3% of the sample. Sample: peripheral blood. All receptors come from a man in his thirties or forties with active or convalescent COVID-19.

This chain's CDR3 is CASSLGFWREKGGELFF. The CDR3, as DNA: TGTGCCAGCAGTTTAGGTTTCTGGCGGGAGAAGGGCGGGGAGCTGTTTTTT. This chain connects TRBV27 to TRBJ2-2, with 7 bases matching TRBD2. V shed 2 bases, J shed 7 bases, and the junction held 13 bases outside the gene matches. Germline-derived CDR1 and CDR2 are MNHEY and SMNVEV (reference sequence). This CDR3 has 17 residues.

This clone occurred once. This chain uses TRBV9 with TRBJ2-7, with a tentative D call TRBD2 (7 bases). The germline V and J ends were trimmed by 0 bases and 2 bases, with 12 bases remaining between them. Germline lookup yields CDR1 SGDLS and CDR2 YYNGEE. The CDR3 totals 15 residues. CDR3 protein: CASSVGGGRAYEQYF. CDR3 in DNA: TGTGCCAGCAGCGTAGGGGGGGGCAGGGCCTACGAGCAGTACTTC.

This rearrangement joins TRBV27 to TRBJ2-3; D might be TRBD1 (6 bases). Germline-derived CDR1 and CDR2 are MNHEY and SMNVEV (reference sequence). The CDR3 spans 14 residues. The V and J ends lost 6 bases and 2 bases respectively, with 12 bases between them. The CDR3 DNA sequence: TGTGCCAGCAGCTCCGGACAGAACACAGATACGCAGTATTTT. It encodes CASSSGQNTDTQYF.

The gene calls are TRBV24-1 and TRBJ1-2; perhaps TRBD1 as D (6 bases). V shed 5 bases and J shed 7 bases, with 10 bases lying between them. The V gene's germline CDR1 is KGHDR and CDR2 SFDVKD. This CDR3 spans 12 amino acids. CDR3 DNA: TGTGCCACCAGTGGAACAGGGTTTGGCTACACCTTC. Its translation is CATSGTGFGYTF.

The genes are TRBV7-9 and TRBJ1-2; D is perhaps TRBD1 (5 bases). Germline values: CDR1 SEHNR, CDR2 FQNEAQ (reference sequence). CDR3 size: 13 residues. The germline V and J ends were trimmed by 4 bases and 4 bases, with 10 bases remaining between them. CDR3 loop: CASSYTGPYGYTF. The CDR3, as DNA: TGTGCCAGCAGCTACACAGGTCCCTATGGCTACACCTTC.

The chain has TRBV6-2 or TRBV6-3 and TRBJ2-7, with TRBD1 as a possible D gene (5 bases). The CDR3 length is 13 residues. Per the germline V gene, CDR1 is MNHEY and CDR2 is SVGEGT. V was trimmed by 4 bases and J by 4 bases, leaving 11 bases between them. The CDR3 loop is CASSWAGLYEQYF. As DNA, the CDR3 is TGTGCCAGCAGTTGGGCAGGGTTATACGAGCAGTACTTC.

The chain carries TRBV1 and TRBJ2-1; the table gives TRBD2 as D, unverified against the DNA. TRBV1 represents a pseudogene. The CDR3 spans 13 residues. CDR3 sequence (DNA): TGCATCCTGTCGAGTGCCACCTACAATGAGCAGTTCTTC. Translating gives CILSSATYNEQFF.

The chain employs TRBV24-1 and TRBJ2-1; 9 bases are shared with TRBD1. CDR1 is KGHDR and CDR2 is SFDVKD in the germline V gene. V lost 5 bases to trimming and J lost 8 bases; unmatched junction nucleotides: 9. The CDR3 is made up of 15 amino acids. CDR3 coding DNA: TGTGCCACCAGTGTGGGGACAGGGTCTAGGGATGAGCAGTTCTTC. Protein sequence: CATSVGTGSRDEQFF.

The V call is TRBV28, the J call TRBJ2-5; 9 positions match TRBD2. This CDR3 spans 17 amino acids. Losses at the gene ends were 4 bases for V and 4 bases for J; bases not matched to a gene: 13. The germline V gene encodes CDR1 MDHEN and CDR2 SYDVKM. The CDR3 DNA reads TGTGCCAGCAGTTCCAGCGGGGGGCCACGGGTCGGAGAGACCCAGTACTTC. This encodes CASSSSGGPRVGETQYF.

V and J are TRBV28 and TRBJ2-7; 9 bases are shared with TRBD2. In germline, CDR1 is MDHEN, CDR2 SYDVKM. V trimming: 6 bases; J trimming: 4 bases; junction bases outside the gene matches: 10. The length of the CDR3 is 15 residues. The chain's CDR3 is CASSPPPAGGYEQYF. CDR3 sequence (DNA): TGTGCCAGCAGCCCCCCCCCAGCGGGAGGATACGAGCAGTACTTC.

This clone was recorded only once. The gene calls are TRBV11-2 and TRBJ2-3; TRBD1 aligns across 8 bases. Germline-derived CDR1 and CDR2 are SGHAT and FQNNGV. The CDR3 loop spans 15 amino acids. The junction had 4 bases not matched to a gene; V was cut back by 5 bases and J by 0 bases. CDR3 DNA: TGTGCCAGCAGCCCCCGGGACAGGAGCACAGATACGCAGTATTTT. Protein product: CASSPRDRSTDTQYF.

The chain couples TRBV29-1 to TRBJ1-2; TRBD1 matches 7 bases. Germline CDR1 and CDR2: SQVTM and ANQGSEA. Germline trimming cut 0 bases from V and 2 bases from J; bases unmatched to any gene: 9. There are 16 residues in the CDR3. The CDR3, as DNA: TGCAGCGTTGAAGAATTAAGACAGGGCGTGAACTATGGCTACACCTTC. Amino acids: CSVEELRQGVNYGYTF.

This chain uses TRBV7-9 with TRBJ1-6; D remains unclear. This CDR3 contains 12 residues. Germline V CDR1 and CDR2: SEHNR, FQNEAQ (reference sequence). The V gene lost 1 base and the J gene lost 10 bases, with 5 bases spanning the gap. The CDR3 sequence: CASSLDESPLHF. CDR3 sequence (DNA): TGTGCCAGCAGCTTAGATGAGTCACCCCTCCACTTT.

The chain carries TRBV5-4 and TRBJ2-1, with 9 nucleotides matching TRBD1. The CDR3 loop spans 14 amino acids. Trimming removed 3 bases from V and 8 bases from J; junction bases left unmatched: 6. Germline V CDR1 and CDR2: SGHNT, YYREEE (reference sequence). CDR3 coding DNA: TGTGCCAGCAGCTCCGGGACAGGGAGGTATGAGCAGTTCTTC. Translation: CASSSGTGRYEQFF.

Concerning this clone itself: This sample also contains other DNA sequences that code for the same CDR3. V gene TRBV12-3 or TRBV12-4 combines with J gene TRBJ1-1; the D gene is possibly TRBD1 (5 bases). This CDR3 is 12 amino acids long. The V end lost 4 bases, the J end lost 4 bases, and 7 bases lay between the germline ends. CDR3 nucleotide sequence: TGTGCCAGCAGTTCCGGGGGCACTGAAGCTTTCTTT. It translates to CASSSGGTEAFF.

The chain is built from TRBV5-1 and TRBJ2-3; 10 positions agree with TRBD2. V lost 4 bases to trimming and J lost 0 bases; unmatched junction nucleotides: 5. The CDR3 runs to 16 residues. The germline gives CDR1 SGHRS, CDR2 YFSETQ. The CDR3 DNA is TGCGCCAGCAGCATCCCACTAGCGGGGAGCACAGATACGCAGTATTTT. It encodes CASSIPLAGSTDTQYF.

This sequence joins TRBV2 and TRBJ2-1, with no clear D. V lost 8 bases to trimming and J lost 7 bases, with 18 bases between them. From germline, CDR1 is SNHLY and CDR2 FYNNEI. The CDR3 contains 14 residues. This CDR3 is CASSISTPFNEQFF. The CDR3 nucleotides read TGTGCCAGCTCGATTAGCACCCCGTTTAATGAGCAGTTCTTC.

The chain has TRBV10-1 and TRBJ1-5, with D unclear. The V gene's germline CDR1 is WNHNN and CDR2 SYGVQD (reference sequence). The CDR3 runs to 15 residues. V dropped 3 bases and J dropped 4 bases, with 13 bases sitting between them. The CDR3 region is CASSELGLKNQPQHF. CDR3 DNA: TGCGCCAGCAGTGAACTTGGGCTGAAGAATCAGCCCCAGCATTTT.

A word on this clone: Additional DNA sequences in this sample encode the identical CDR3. CDR3 in DNA: TGTGCCAGCAGTCCTCGGACAGGGGGCTACGAGCAGTACTTC. Encoded protein: CASSPRTGGYEQYF. The chain uses TRBV3-1 (or the pseudogene TRBV3-2) and TRBJ2-7, with TRBD1 identical over 10 bases. Germline CDR1 LGHDT, CDR2 YNNKEL (reference sequence). J lost 3 bases, V lost 6 bases, and 5 bases had no gene match. This CDR3 spans 14 amino acids.

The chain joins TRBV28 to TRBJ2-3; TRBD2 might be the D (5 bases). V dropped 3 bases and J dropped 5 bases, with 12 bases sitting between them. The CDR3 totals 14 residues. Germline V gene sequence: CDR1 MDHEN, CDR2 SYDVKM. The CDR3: CASSFGIGVDTQYF. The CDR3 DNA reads TGTGCCAGCAGTTTCGGGATAGGAGTAGATACGCAGTATTTT. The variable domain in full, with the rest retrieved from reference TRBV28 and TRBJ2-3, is DVKVTQSSRYLVKRTGEKVFLECVQDMDHENMFWYRQDPGLGLRLIYFSYDVKMKEKGDIPEGYSVSREKKERFSLILESASTNQTSMYLCASSFGIGVDTQYFGPGTRLTVL.

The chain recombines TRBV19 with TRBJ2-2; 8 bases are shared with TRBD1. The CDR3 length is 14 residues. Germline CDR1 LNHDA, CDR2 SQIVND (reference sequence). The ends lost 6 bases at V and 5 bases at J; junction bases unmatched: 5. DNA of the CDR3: TGTGCCAGTAGGAGGACAGGGCAGACCGGGGAGCTGTTTTTT. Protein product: CASRRTGQTGELFF.

The CDR3 reads CASSARGGGAGELFF. The CDR3 nucleotides are TGTGCCAGCAGTGCTAGGGGAGGGGGTGCCGGGGAGCTGTTTTTT. The chain uses TRBV2 and TRBJ2-2; D possibly corresponds to TRBD2 (7 bases). The germline CDR1 and CDR2 sequences are SNHLY and FYNNEI. V lost 4 bases and J lost 6, with 15 bases in between. The CDR3 consists of 15 residues. Full variable domain (rest looked up from reference TRBV2 and TRBJ2-2): EPEVTQTPSHQVTQMGQEVILRCVPISNHLYFYWYRQILGQKVEFLVSFYNNEISEKSEIFDDQFSVERPDGSNFTLKIRSTKLEDSAMYFCASSARGGGAGELFFGEGSRLTVL.

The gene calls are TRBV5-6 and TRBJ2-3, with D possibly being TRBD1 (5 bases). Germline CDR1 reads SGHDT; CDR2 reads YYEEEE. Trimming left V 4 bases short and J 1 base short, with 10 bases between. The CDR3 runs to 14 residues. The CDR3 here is CASSTMTGTDTQYF. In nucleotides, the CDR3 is TGTGCCAGCAGCACCATGACAGGCACAGATACGCAGTATTTT.

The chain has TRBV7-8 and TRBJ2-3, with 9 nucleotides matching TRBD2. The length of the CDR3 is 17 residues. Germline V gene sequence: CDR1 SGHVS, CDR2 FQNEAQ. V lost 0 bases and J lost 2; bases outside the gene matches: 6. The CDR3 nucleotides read TGTGCCAGCAGCTTAGCGCGGCTAGCGGGGACCACAGATACGCAGTATTTT. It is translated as CASSLARLAGTTDTQYF.